The T cell receptor (beta chain) under discussion was sequenced for a study of blood T cell repertoires in COVID-19. CDR1 is LGHNA, CDR2 YSLEER, per germline. Trimming cost V 4 bases and J 4 bases; bases outside gene matches: 3. The length of the CDR3 is 15 residues. Only in-frame clones appear in the TCRdb table, and some are missing; sequencing was by immunoSEQ multiplex PCR. The data contain about 350,000 clones, about 90% of them singletons. The specimen was peripheral blood. The clonotype was recovered from a woman in her 70s with COVID-19, enrolled during active disease. The gene calls are TRBV4-3 and TRBJ2-2; 10 bases align to TRBD1. Here the CDR3 reads CASSPRTGGTGELFF. The DNA of the CDR3 is TGCGCCAGCAGCCCCCGGACAGGGGGCACCGGGGAGCTGTTTTTT.